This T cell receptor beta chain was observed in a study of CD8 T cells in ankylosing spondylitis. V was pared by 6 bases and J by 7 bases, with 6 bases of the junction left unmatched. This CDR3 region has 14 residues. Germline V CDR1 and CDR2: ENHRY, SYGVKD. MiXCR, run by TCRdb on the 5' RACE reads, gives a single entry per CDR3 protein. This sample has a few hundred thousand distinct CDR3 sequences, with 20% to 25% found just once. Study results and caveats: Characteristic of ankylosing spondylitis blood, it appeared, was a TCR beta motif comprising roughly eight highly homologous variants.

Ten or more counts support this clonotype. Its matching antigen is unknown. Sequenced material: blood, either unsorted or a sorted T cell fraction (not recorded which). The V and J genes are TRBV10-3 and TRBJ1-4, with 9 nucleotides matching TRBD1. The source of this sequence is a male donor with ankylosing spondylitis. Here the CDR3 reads CAIRGDRGSEKLFF. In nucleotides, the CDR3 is TGTGCCATCAGAGGAGACAGGGGGTCTGAAAAACTGTTTTTT.